Listed below are T cell receptor beta chains from one sample, sequenced in a study of T cells after yellow fever vaccination. MiXCR was run by TCRdb on the 5' RACE reads, yielding one entry per CDR3 protein. The sample holds around 610,000 distinct CDR3 sequences, about 14% seen once. The sample here was PBMCs, taken on the day of the yellow fever booster vaccination. These receptor sequences come from a young man who received the YFV17D yellow fever vaccine. Both conserved end residues are part of each CDR3. A D gene is named only where the DNA matches it firmly. The listing skips clone size in some rows; elsewhere it reads once, few, many or a size class.

j_call d_call clone_size v_call cdr3_aa cdr3_nt
TRBJ2-2 NA NA TRBV10-3 CAISEGKVGELFF TGTGCCATCAGTGAAGGGAAAGTCGGGGAGCTGTTTTTT
TRBJ2-1 TRBD2 NA TRBV10-3 CAISHSSGSNEQFF TGTGCCATCAGCCACTCTAGCGGGAGCAATGAGCAGTTCTTC
TRBJ1-6 NA few TRBV3-1 CASSQKAARGTNSPLHF TGTGCCAGCAGCCAAAAGGCGGCGAGAGGGACAAATTCACCCCTCCACTTT
TRBJ2-4 NA NA TRBV6-5 CASSSLRSENIQYF TGTGCCAGCAGTTCCCTACGGTCGGAAAACATTCAGTACTTC
TRBJ2-5 NA NA TRBV9 CASSVDRGGGETQYF TGTGCCAGCAGCGTAGATCGGGGAGGCGGGGAGACCCAGTACTTC
TRBJ2-1 NA many TRBV4-3 CASSLRLDNEQFF TGCGCCAGCAGCCTTCGGCTAGACAATGAGCAGTTCTTC
TRBJ2-1 NA few TRBV19 CAAGGRRESSYNEQFF TGTGCCGCTGGGGGGAGGCGGGAAAGCTCCTACAATGAGCAGTTCTTC
TRBJ2-7 NA NA TRBV20-1 CSPRAPLSSYEQYF TGCAGTCCCCGGGCACCCCTAAGCTCCTACGAGCAGTACTTC
TRBJ2-7 TRBD2 NA TRBV6-2/TRBV6-3 CASSSTSGPPYEQYF TGTGCCAGCAGCTCGACTAGCGGGCCCCCCTACGAGCAGTACTTC
TRBJ2-5 NA NA TRBV12-3/TRBV12-4 CASRGQGIEETQYF TGTGCCAGCAGAGGACAAGGAATCGAAGAGACCCAGTACTTC
TRBJ2-5 TRBD2 many TRBV5-1 CASSNPGLAEETQYF TGCGCCAGCAGCAACCCCGGACTAGCGGAAGAGACCCAGTACTTC
TRBJ2-1 TRBD2 few TRBV5-1 CASSPTSGSFEQFF TGCGCCAGCAGCCCGACTAGCGGGAGTTTTGAGCAGTTCTTC